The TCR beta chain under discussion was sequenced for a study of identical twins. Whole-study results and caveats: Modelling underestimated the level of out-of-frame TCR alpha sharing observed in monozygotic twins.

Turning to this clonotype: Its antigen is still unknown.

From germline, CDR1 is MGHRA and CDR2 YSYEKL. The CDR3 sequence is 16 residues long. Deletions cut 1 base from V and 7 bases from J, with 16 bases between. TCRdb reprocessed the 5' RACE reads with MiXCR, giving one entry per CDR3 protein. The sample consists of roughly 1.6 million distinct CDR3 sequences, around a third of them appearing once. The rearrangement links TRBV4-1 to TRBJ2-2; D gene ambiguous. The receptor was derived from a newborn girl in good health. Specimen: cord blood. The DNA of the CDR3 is TGCGCCAGCAGCCAAGGAAAAGTCAGCCTGGGCGGGGAGCTGTTTTTT. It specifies CASSQGKVSLGGELFF.